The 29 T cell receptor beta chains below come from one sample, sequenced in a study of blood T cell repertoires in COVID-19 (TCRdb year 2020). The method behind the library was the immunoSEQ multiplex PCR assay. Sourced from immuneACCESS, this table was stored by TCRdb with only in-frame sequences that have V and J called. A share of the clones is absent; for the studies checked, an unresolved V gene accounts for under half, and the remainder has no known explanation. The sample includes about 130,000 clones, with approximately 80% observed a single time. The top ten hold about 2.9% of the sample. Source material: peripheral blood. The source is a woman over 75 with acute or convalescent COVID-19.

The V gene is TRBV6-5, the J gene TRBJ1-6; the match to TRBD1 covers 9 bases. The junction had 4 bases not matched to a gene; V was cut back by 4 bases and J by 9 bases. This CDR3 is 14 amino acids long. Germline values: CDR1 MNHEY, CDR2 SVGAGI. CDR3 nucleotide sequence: TGTGCCAGCAGTTTGGGACAGGGAGCTTCACCCCTCCACTTT. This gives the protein CASSLGQGASPLHF.

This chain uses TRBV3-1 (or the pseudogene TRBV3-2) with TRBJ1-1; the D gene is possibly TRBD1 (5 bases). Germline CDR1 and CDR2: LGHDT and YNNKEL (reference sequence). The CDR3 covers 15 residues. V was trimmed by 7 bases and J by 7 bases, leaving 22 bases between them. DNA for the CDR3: TGTGCCAGCACCTCCCTGGTGGGTCGGCAGGGTGAAGCTTTCTTT. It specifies CASTSLVGRQGEAFF.

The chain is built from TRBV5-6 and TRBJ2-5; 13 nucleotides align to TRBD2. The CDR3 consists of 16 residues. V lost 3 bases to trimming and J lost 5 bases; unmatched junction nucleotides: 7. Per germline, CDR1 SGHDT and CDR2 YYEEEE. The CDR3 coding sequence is TGTGCCAGCAGCTCACCTGGACTAGCGGGGGACGAGACCCAGTACTTC. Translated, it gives CASSSPGLAGDETQYF.

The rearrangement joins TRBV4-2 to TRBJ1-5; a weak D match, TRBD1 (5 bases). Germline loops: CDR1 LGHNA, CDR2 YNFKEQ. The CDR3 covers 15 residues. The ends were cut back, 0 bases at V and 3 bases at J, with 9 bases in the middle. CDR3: CASSQESRDNQPQHF. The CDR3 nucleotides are TGTGCCAGCAGCCAAGAATCCAGGGACAATCAGCCCCAGCATTTT.

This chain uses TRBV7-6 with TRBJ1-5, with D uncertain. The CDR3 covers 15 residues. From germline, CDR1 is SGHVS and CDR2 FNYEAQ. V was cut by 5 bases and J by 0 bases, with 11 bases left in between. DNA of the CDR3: TGTGCCAGCAGCAGTCGAGCCTATAGCAATCAGCCCCAGCATTTT. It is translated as CASSSRAYSNQPQHF.

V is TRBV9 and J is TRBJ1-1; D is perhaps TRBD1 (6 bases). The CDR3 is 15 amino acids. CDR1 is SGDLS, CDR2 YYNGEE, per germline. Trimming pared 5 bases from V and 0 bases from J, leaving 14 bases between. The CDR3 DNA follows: TGTGCCAGCAGGGAATCCACAGGGCTGAACACTGAAGCTTTCTTT. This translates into CASRESTGLNTEAFF. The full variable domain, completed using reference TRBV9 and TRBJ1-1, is DSGVTQTPKHLITATGQRVTLRCSPRSGDLSVYWYQQSLDQGLQFLIQYYNGEERAKGNILERFSAQQFPDLHSELNLSSLELGDSALYFCASRESTGLNTEAFFGQGTRLTVV.

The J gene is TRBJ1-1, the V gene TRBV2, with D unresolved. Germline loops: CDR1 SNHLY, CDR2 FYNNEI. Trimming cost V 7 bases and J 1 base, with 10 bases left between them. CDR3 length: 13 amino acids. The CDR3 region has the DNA TGTGCCAGCATACTTTCAGGGAACACTGAAGCTTTCTTT. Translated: CASILSGNTEAFF.

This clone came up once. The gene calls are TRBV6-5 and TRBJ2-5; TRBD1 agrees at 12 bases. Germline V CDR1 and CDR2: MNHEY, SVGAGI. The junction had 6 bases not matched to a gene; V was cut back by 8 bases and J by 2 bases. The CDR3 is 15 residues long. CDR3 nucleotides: TGTGCCAGCCGAAGGGACAGGGGGCAACAAGAGACCCAGTACTTC. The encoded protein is CASRRDRGQQETQYF.

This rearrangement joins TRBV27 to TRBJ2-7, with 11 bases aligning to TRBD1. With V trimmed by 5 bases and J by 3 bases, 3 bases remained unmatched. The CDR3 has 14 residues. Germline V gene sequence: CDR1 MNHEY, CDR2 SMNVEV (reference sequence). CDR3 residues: CASSRTGGNYEQYF. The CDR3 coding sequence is TGTGCCAGCAGTCGGACAGGGGGCAACTACGAGCAGTACTTC.

CDR3 region: CASSQRGGAEGYTF. CDR3 DNA sequence: TGTGCCAGCAGCCAAAGAGGGGGGGCGGAGGGCTACACCTTC. The genes are TRBV4-2 and TRBJ1-2; D may be TRBD1 (6 bases). Looked up from germline, CDR1 is LGHNA and CDR2 is YNFKEQ. The CDR3 is 14 amino acids. Trimming stripped 2 bases from V and 8 bases from J, with 15 bases between.

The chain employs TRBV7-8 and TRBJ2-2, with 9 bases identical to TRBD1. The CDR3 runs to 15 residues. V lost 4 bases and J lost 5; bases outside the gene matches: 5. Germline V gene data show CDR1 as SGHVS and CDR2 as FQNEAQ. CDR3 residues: CASSYLGTGTGELFF. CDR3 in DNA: TGTGCCAGCAGCTACCTAGGGACAGGGACCGGGGAGCTGTTTTTT.

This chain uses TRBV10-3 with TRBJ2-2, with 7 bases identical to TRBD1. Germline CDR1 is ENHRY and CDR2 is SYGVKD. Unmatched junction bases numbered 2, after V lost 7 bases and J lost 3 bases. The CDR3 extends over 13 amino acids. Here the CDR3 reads CAITGTDTGELFF. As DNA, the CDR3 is TGTGCCATCACCGGGACAGACACCGGGGAGCTGTTTTTT.

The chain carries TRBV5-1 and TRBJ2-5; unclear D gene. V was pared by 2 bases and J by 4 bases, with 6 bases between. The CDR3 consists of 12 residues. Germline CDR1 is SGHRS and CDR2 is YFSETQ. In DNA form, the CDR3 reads TGCGCCAGCAGCTTAAGAGGAGAGACCCAGTACTTC. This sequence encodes CASSLRGETQYF.

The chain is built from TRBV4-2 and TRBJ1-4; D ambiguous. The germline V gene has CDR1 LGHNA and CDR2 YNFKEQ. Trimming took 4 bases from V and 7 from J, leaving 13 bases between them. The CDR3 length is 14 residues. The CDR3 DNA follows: TGTGCCAGCAGCCGGACTGGGTTGGGTGAAAAACTGTTTTTT. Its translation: CASSRTGLGEKLFF.

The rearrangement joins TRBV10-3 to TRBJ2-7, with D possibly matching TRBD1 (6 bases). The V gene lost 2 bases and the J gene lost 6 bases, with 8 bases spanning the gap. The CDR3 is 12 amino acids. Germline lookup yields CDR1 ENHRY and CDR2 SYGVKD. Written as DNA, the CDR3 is TGTGCCATCAGTGAGAGGACAGTCGAGCAGTACTTC. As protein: CAISERTVEQYF.

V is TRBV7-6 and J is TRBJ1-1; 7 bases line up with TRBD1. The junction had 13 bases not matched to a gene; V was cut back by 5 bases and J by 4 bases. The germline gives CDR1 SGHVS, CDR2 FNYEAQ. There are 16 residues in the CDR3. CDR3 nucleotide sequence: TGTGCCAGCAGCCTAAATTACAGGGGACTGAGCACTGAAGCTTTCTTT. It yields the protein CASSLNYRGLSTEAFF.

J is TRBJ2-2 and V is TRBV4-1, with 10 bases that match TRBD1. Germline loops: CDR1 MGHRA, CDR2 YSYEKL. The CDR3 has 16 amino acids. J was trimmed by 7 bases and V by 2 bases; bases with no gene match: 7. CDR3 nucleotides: TGCGCCAGCAGCCAACGTAGACAGGGGGCGAACGGGGAGCTGTTTTTT. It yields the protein CASSQRRQGANGELFF.

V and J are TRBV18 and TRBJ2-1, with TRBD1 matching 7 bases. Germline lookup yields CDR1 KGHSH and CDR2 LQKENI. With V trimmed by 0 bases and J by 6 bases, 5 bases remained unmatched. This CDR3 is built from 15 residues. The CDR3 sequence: CASSPPRGGGNEQFF. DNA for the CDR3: TGTGCCAGCTCACCACCTCGAGGGGGCGGCAATGAGCAGTTCTTC.

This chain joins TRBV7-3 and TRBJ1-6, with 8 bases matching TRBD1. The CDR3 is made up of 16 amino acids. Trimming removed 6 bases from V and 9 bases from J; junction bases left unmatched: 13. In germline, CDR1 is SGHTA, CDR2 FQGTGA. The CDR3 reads CASSLTRDRRISPLHF. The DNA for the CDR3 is TGTGCCAGCAGTCTAACCCGGGACAGGCGAATTTCACCCCTCCACTTT.

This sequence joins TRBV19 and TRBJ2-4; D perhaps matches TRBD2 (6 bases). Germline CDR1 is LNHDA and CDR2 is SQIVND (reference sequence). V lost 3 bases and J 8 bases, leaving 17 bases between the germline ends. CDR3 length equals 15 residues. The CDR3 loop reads CASSMGSGTGDIQYF. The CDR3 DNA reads TGTGCCAGTAGTATGGGGTCCGGGACTGGGGACATTCAGTACTTC.

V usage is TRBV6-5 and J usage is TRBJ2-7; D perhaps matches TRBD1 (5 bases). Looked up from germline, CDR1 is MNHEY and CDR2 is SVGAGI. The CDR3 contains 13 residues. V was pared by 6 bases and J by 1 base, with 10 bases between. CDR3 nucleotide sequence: TGTGCCAGCAGGGAGCAGGGATCCTACGAGCAGTACTTC. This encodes CASREQGSYEQYF.

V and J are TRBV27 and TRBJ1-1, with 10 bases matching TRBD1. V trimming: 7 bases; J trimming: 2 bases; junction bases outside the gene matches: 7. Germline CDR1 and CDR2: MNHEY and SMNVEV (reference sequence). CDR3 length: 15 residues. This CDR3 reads CASTGQGVRNTEAFF. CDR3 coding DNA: TGTGCCAGCACCGGACAGGGGGTAAGAAACACTGAAGCTTTCTTT.

The CDR3: CASSLFSEAFF. CDR3 DNA sequence: TGTGCCAGCAGCTTATTCAGTGAAGCTTTCTTT. The gene calls are TRBV7-9 and TRBJ1-1, with D unresolved. V lost 2 bases, J lost 7 bases, and 5 bases lay in between. The germline V gene encodes CDR1 SEHNR and CDR2 FQNEAQ (reference sequence). CDR3 length equals 11 residues.

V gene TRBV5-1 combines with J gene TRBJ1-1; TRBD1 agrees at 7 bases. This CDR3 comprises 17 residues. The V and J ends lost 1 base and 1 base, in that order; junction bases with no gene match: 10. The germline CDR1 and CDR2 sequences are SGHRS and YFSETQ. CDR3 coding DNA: TGCGCCAGCAGCTTGACGGTAACAGGGGTGTCGAACACTGAAGCTTTCTTT. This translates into CASSLTVTGVSNTEAFF.

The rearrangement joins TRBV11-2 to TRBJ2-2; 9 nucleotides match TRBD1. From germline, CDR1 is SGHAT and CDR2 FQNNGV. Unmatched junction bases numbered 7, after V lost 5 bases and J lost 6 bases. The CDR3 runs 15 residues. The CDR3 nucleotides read TGTGCCAGCAGCATCGGACAGGGGAGGGCCGGGGAGCTGTTTTTT. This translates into CASSIGQGRAGELFF. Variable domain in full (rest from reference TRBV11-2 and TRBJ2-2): EAGVAQSPRYKIIEKRQSVAFWCNPISGHATLYWYQQILGQGPKLLIQFQNNGVVDDSQLPKDRFSAERLKGVDSTLKIQPAKLEDSAVYLCASSIGQGRAGELFFGEGSRLTVL.

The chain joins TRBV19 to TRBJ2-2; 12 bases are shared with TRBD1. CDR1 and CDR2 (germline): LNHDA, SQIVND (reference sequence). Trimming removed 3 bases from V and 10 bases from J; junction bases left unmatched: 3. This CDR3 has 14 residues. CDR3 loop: CASSMGQGAEELFF. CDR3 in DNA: TGTGCCAGTAGTATGGGACAGGGGGCGGAGGAGCTGTTTTTT. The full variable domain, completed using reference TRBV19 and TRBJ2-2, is DGGITQSPKYLFRKEGQNVTLSCEQNLNHDAMYWYRQDPGQGLRLIYYSQIVNDFQKGDIAEGYSVSREKKESFPLTVTSAQKNPTAFYLCASSMGQGAEELFFGEGSRLTVL.

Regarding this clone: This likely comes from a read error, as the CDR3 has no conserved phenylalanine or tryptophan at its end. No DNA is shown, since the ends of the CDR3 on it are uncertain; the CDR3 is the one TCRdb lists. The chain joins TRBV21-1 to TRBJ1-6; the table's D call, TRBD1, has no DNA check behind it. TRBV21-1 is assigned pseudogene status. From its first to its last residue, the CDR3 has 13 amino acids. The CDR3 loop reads CASSNGGQGRSGE.

The CDR3 DNA reads TGTGCCAGTAGTATATCGAGCGGCAGCACAGATACGCAGTATTTT. The encoded protein is CASSISSGSTDTQYF. V is TRBV19 and J is TRBJ2-3; weak D call: TRBD2 (5 bases). Trimming pared 2 bases from V and 0 bases from J, leaving 9 bases between. There are 15 residues in the CDR3. The germline CDR1 and CDR2 sequences are LNHDA and SQIVND (reference sequence).

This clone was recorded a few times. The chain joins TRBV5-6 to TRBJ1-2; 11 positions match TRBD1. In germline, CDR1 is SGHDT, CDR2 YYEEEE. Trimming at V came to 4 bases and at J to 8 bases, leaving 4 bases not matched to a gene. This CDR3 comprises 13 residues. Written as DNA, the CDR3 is TGTGCCAGCAGCCGGACAGGGGGCGAAGGCTACACCTTC. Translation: CASSRTGGEGYTF. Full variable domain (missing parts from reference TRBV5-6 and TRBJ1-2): DAGVTQSPTHLIKTRGQQVTLRCSPKSGHDTVSWYQQALGQGPQFIFQYYEEEERQRGNFPDRFSGHQFPNYSSELNVNALLLGDSALYLCASSRTGGEGYTFGSGTRLTVV.